Below are 8 T cell receptor beta chains sequenced from a single sample in a study of cytomegalovirus exposure and HLA in healthy donors. The PCR used 60 Vbeta and 13 Jbeta primers. Measured with immunoSEQ multiplex PCR; TCRdb has only the in-frame clones, and not every one. The top ten hold roughly 1.6% of the sample, which has approximately 160,000 clones, roughly 80% seen once. Source material: PBMCs. All receptors come from a girl aged 10-17 years in good health and CMV-seropositive.

The chain employs TRBV30 and TRBJ2-6; tentatively, D is TRBD2 (6 bases). The CDR3 consists of 17 residues. V dropped 4 bases and J dropped 0 bases, with 16 bases sitting between them. Germline V gives CDR1 GTSNPN, CDR2 SVGIG (reference sequence). CDR3 sequence: CAWTLGGSSSGANVLTF. CDR3 DNA sequence: TGTGCCTGGACCCTTGGGGGGTCCAGCTCTGGGGCCAACGTCCTGACTTTC.

The chain has TRBV4-1 and TRBJ2-2; TRBD2 aligns across 7 bases. Germline V gene sequence: CDR1 MGHRA, CDR2 YSYEKL. This CDR3 region has 17 residues. J was trimmed by 4 bases and V by 0 bases; bases with no gene match: 8. The CDR3 protein is CASSQDVASGTTGELFF. DNA for the CDR3: TGCGCCAGCAGCCAAGATGTAGCTAGCGGAACCACCGGGGAGCTGTTTTTT.

The chain couples TRBV10-3 to TRBJ1-1; the match to TRBD1 covers 11 bases. Germline trimming cut 8 bases from V and 3 bases from J; bases unmatched to any gene: 2. In germline, CDR1 is ENHRY, CDR2 SYGVKD. CDR3 length equals 13 residues. This CDR3 is CAIAGQGDTEAFF. In DNA form, the CDR3 reads TGTGCCATCGCGGGACAGGGGGACACTGAAGCTTTCTTT.

This clone was seen a single time. The chain joins TRBV27 to TRBJ2-2; possibly TRBD1 for D (6 bases). Germline V CDR1 and CDR2: MNHEY, SMNVEV (reference sequence). This CDR3 is built from 13 residues. V dropped 8 bases and J dropped 1 base, with 8 bases sitting between them. In DNA form, the CDR3 reads TGTGCCAGCGCAGGGGTGAACACCGGGGAGCTGTTTTTT. Translating it yields CASAGVNTGELFF.

The chain uses TRBV7-2 and TRBJ1-1; D gene unclear. Trimming stripped 3 bases from V and 3 bases from J, with 5 bases between. In germline, CDR1 is SGHTA, CDR2 FQGNSA. This CDR3 has 12 residues. The CDR3 loop reads CASSFPDTEAFF. CDR3 in DNA: TGTGCCAGCAGCTTTCCGGACACTGAAGCTTTCTTT.

In nucleotides, the CDR3 is TGTGCCAGTAGTTCCGACAGGCTAGGGAATCAGCCCCAGCATTTT. Translating it yields CASSSDRLGNQPQHF. J is TRBJ1-5 and V is TRBV19; possible D gene TRBD1, 6 bases. Germline loops: CDR1 LNHDA, CDR2 SQIVND (reference sequence). Trimming took 5 bases from V and 4 from J, leaving 15 bases between them. The CDR3 length is 15 residues.

A note on this clone: Mismatch with germline at one junction end may stem from a read error. J is TRBJ2-5 and V is TRBV7-7, with D tentatively TRBD2 (6 bases). CDR3 size: 14 residues. Germline assignment: CDR1 SSHAT and CDR2 FNYEAQ (reference sequence). DNA for the CDR3: TGTGCTAGCAGCTTAGCGCGCGGGACGGGGAGTCCCCACTTC. Protein: CASSLARGTGSPHF.

The rearrangement joins TRBV5-1 to TRBJ2-3; 11 bases are shared with TRBD2. Germline loops: CDR1 SGHRS, CDR2 YFSETQ. This CDR3 is built from 16 residues. The junction had 10 bases not matched to a gene; V was cut back by 4 bases and J by 6 bases. DNA for the CDR3: TGCGCCAGCAGCCCGGGGACTAGCGGAGGGGCGGATACGCAGTATTTT. Encoded protein: CASSPGTSGGADTQYF.